This T cell receptor beta chain was identified during a study of cytomegalovirus exposure and HLA in healthy donors. The V gene end was trimmed by 0 bases and the J gene end by 2 bases; junction bases not matched to a gene: 3. The germline CDR1 and CDR2 sequences are LNHNV and YYDKDF (reference sequence). This CDR3 region has 16 residues. Use of 60 Vbeta and 13 Jbeta primers characterized the PCR. This table comes from immunoSEQ multiplex PCR, and its TCRdb copy is limited to in-frame clones, with some not included. Of around 150,000 clones in the sample, under 70% were seen once. The clonotype was recovered from a man younger than 45 in good health and CMV-seropositive. The sequenced material came from PBMCs. V usage is TRBV15 and J usage is TRBJ2-5; 10 bases are shared with TRBD2. The CDR3 DNA is TGTGCCACCAGCAGAGAAGCTAGCGGGAGTCAAGAGACCCAGTACTTC. Its protein product is CATSREASGSQETQYF.